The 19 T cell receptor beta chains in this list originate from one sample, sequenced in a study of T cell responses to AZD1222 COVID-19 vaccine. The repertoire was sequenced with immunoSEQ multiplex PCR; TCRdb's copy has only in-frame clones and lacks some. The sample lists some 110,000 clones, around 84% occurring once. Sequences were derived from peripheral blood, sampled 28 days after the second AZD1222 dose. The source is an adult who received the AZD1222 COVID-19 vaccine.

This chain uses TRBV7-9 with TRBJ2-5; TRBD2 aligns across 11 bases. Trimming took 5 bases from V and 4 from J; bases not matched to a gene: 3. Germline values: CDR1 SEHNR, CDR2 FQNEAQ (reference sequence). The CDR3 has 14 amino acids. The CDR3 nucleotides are TGTGCCAGCAGCGGTAGCGGGGGGGGAGAGACCCAGTACTTC. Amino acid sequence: CASSGSGGGETQYF. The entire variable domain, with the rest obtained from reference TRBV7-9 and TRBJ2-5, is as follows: DTGVSQNPRHKITKRGQNVTFRCDPISEHNRLYWYRQTLGQGPEFLTYFQNEAQLEKSRLLSDRFSAERPKGSFSTLEIQRTEQGDSAMYLCASSGSGGGETQYFGPGTRLLVL.

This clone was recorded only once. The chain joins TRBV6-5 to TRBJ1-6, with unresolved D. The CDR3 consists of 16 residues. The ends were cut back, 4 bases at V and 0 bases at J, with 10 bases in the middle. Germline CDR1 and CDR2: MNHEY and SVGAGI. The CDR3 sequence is CASSSASSSYNSPLHF. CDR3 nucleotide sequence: TGTGCCAGCAGTTCAGCGAGCAGCTCCTATAATTCACCCCTCCACTTT.

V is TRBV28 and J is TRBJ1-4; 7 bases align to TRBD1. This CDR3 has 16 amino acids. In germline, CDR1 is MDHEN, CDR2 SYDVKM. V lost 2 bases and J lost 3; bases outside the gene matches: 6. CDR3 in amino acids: CASSLPRQGANEKLFF. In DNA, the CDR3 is TGTGCCAGCAGTTTACCCCGGCAGGGGGCTAATGAAAAACTGTTTTTT.

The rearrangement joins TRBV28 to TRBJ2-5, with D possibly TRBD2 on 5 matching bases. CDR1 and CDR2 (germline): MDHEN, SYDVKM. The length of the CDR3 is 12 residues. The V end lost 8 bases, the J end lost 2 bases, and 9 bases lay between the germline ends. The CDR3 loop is CASEGTQETQYF. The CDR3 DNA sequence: TGTGCCAGCGAGGGAACTCAAGAGACCCAGTACTTC.

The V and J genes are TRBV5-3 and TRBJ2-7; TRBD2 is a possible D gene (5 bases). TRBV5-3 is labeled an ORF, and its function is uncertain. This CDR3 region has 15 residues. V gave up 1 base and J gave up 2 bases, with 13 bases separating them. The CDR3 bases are TGTGCCAGAAGCTTGCGAGGGTGGTCGGCCTACGAGCAGTACTTC. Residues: CARSLRGWSAYEQYF.

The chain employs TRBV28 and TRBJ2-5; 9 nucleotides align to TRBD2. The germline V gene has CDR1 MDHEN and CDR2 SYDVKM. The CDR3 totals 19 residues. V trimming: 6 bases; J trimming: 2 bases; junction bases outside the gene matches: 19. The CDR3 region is CASRPSGTSWNNQQETQYF. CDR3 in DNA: TGTGCCAGCAGACCCTCCGGGACTAGCTGGAACAATCAACAAGAGACCCAGTACTTC.

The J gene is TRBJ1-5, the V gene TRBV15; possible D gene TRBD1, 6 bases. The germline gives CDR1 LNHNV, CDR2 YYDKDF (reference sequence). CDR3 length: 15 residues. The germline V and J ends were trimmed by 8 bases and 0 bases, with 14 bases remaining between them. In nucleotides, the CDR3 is TGTGCCACCCGTACGGGGGGCTATAGCAATCAGCCCCAGCATTTT. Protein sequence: CATRTGGYSNQPQHF.

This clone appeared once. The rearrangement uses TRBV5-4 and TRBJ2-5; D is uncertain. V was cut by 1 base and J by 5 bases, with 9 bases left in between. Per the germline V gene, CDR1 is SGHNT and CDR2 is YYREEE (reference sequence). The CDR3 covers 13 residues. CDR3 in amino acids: CASSLKPHETQYF. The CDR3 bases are TGTGCCAGCAGCTTGAAGCCTCATGAGACCCAGTACTTC.

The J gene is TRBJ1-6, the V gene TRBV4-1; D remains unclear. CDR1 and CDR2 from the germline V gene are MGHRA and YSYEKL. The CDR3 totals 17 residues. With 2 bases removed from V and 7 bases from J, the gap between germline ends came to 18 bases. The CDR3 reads CASSQSSNTGYNSPLHF. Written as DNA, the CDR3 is TGCGCCAGCAGCCAAAGTTCTAATACGGGTTACAATTCACCCCTCCACTTT.

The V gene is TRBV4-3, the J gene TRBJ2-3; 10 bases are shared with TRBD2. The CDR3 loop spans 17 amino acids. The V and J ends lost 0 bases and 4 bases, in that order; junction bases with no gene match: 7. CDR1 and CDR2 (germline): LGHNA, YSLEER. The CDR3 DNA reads TGCGCCAGCAGCCAAGATCCCAGCGGGGGGGAGGCAGATACGCAGTATTTT. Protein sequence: CASSQDPSGGEADTQYF.

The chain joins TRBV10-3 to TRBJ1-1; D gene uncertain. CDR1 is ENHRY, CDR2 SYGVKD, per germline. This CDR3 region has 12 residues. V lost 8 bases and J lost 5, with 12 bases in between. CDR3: CAIRDWGTEAFF. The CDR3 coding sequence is TGTGCCATCCGGGATTGGGGTACTGAAGCTTTCTTT.

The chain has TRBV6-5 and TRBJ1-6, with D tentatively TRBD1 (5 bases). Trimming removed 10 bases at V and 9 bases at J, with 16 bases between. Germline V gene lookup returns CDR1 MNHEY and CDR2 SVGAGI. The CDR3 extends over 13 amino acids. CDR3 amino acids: CATELGGGSPLHF. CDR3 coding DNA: TGTGCCACCGAACTCGGCGGGGGTTCACCCCTCCACTTT.

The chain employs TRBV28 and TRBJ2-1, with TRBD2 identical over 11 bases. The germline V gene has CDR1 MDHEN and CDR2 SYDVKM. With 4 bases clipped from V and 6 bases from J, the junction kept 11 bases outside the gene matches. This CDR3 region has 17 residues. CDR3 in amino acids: CASSSLLAGESGNEQFF. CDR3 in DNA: TGTGCCAGCAGTTCTTTACTAGCGGGAGAGTCGGGCAATGAGCAGTTCTTC.

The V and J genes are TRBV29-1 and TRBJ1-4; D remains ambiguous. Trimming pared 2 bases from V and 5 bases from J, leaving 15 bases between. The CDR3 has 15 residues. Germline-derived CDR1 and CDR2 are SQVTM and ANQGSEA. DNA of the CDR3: TGCAGCGTTGAAATGTCAAGCCCTGGGAATGAAAAACTGTTTTTT. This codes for CSVEMSSPGNEKLFF. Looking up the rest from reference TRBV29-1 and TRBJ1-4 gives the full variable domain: SAVISQKPSRDICQRGTSLTIQCQVDSQVTMMFWYRQQPGQSLTLIATANQGSEATYESGFVIDKFPISRPNLTFSTLTVSNMSPEDSSIYLCSVEMSSPGNEKLFFGSGTQLSVL.

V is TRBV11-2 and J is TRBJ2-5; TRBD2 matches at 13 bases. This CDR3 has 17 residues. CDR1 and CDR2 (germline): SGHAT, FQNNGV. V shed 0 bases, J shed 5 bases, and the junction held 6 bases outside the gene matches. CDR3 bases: TGTGCCAGCAGCTTAGACGGACTAGCGGGAGCAAGGGAGACCCAGTACTTC. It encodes CASSLDGLAGARETQYF.

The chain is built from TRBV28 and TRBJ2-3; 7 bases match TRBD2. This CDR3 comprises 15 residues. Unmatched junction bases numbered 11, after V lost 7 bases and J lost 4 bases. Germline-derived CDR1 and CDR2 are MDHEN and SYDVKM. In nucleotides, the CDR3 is TGTGCCAGCACCCAGGGAGGGCGGTTCGCAGATACGCAGTATTTT. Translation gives CASTQGGRFADTQYF.

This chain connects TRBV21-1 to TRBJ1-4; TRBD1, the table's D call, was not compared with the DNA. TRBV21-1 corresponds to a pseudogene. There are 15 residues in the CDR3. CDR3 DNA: TGTGCCAGCAGAGAAACCGGGACAGGGGAAGAAAAACTGTTTTTT. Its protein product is CASRETGTGEEKLFF.

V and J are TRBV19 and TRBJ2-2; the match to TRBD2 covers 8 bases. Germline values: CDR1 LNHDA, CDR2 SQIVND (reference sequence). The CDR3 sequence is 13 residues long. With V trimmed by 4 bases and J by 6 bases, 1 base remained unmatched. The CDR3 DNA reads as TGTGCCAGTAGTAGTAGCGGGGCCGGGGAGCTGTTTTTT. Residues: CASSSSGAGELFF.

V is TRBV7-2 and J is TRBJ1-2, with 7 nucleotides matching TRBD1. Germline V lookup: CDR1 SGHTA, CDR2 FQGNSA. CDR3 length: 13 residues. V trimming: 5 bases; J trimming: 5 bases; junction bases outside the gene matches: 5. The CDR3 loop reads CASSRGTVYGYTF. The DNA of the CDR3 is TGTGCCAGCAGCCGGGGGACAGTATATGGCTACACCTTC. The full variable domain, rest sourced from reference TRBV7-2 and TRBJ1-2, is GAGVSQSPSNKVTEKGKDVELRCDPISGHTALYWYRQSLGQGLEFLIYFQGNSAPDKSGLPSDRFSAERTGGSVSTLTIQRTQQEDSAVYLCASSRGTVYGYTFGSGTRLTVV.